A selection of T cell receptor beta chains follows, all from one sample in a study of T cell responses to AZD1222 COVID-19 vaccine. The protocol was immunoSEQ multiplex PCR, while the TCRdb copy is restricted to in-frame clones and leaves out a portion. Of 95,000 to 120,000 clones in the sample, about 86% were seen once. Sequencing used peripheral blood, obtained on day 0 of AZD1222 vaccination. These receptors all stem from an adult in good health. CDR3s include the opening cysteine and the closing phenylalanine or tryptophan. D genes are given only for firm matches. Clone size is stated in some rows and not others, as once, few, many or a class when expanded.

clone_size: NA; j_call: TRBJ2-7; v_call: TRBV4-2; cdr3_length: 14; d_call: NA; cdr3_aa: CASSQEVYSYEQYF; cdr3_nt: TGTGCCAGCAGCCAAGAGGTATACTCCTACGAGCAGTACTTC
clone_size: NA; j_call: TRBJ2-1; v_call: TRBV7-9; cdr3_length: 17; d_call: NA; cdr3_aa: CASSLAERSSVPSEQFF; cdr3_nt: TGTGCCAGCAGCTTAGCGGAGAGGTCATCCGTCCCAAGTGAGCAGTTCTTC
clone_size: NA; j_call: TRBJ1-5; v_call: TRBV15; cdr3_length: 16; d_call: TRBD1; cdr3_aa: CATSGYRGSGNQPQHF; cdr3_nt: TGTGCCACCAGCGGATACAGGGGGTCGGGCAATCAGCCCCAGCATTTT
clone_size: NA; j_call: TRBJ1-1; v_call: TRBV11-2; cdr3_length: 11; d_call: NA; cdr3_aa: CASRGGIEAFF; cdr3_nt: TGTGCCAGCAGAGGTGGGATTGAAGCTTTCTTT
clone_size: few; j_call: TRBJ1-6; v_call: TRBV3-1/TRBV3-2; cdr3_length: 14; d_call: NA; cdr3_aa: CASSQGGTNSPLHF; cdr3_nt: TGTGCCAGCAGCCAAGGCGGGACCAATTCACCCCTCCACTTT
clone_size: NA; j_call: TRBJ2-1; v_call: TRBV5-4; cdr3_length: 15; d_call: TRBD2; cdr3_aa: CASIPGGTTNNEQFF; cdr3_nt: TGTGCCAGCATCCCGGGGGGGACCACGAACAATGAGCAGTTCTTC
clone_size: NA; j_call: TRBJ2-6; v_call: TRBV24-1; cdr3_length: 18; d_call: NA; cdr3_aa: CATSDPPGRGSGANVLTF; cdr3_nt: TGTGCCACCAGTGATCCCCCCGGGCGTGGCTCTGGGGCCAACGTCCTGACTTTC
clone_size: few; j_call: TRBJ2-4; v_call: TRBV19; cdr3_length: 16; d_call: NA; cdr3_aa: CASSPGPGLAKNIQYF; cdr3_nt: TGTGCCAGTAGCCCCGGCCCGGGGCTAGCCAAAAACATTCAGTACTTC
clone_size: NA; j_call: TRBJ1-3; v_call: TRBV6-1; cdr3_length: 13; d_call: TRBD1; cdr3_aa: CASSEEGAGPIYF; cdr3_nt: TGTGCCAGCAGTGAAGAGGGGGCAGGCCCCATATATTTT
clone_size: NA; j_call: TRBJ1-2; v_call: TRBV30; cdr3_length: 16; d_call: NA; cdr3_aa: CAWSAGLRSSNYGYTF; cdr3_nt: TGTGCCTGGAGTGCAGGCCTAAGGTCATCTAACTATGGCTACACCTTC
clone_size: NA; j_call: TRBJ1-4; v_call: TRBV5-8; cdr3_length: 15; d_call: NA; cdr3_aa: CASSLARGRVEKLFF; cdr3_nt: TGTGCCAGCAGCTTGGCCCGGGGGCGAGTTGAAAAACTGTTTTTT
clone_size: few; j_call: TRBJ1-1; v_call: TRBV28; cdr3_length: 17; d_call: TRBD1; cdr3_aa: CASSPRQGYGRNTEAFF; cdr3_nt: TGTGCCAGCAGTCCCAGACAGGGGTATGGGAGGAACACTGAAGCTTTCTTT
clone_size: NA; j_call: TRBJ1-5; v_call: TRBV7-9; cdr3_length: 15; d_call: NA; cdr3_aa: CASSLSQGSNQPQHF; cdr3_nt: TGTGCCAGCAGCTTATCCCAGGGAAGCAATCAGCCCCAGCATTTT
clone_size: NA; j_call: TRBJ2-1; v_call: TRBV6-5; cdr3_length: 11; d_call: NA; cdr3_aa: CASMLGAEQFF; cdr3_nt: TGTGCCAGCATGTTGGGCGCTGAGCAGTTCTTC
clone_size: NA; j_call: TRBJ2-6; v_call: TRBV19; cdr3_length: 17; d_call: NA; cdr3_aa: CASSPPLWGSGANVLTF; cdr3_nt: TGTGCCAGTAGCCCACCCCTCTGGGGCTCTGGGGCCAACGTCCTGACTTTC
clone_size: NA; j_call: TRBJ2-1; v_call: TRBV28; cdr3_length: 16; d_call: NA; cdr3_aa: CASSSLMLGFHNEQFF; cdr3_nt: TGTGCCAGCAGTTCTCTCATGTTGGGGTTCCACAATGAGCAGTTCTTC
clone_size: NA; j_call: TRBJ1-3; v_call: TRBV7-2; cdr3_length: 14; d_call: NA; cdr3_aa: CASSEAPSGNTIYF; cdr3_nt: TGTGCCAGCAGCGAGGCCCCCTCTGGAAACACCATATATTTT
clone_size: NA; j_call: TRBJ2-2; v_call: TRBV5-1; cdr3_length: 14; d_call: TRBD1; cdr3_aa: CATTGQSSTGELFF; cdr3_nt: TGCGCCACCACGGGACAGTCGAGCACCGGGGAGCTGTTTTTT
clone_size: NA; j_call: TRBJ2-3; v_call: TRBV5-6; cdr3_length: 14; d_call: NA; cdr3_aa: CASSVRTSTDTQYF; cdr3_nt: TGTGCCAGCAGCGTCCGAACTAGCACAGATACGCAGTATTTT
clone_size: NA; j_call: TRBJ1-4; v_call: TRBV5-1; cdr3_length: 14; d_call: NA; cdr3_aa: CASRSGSSNEKLFF; cdr3_nt: TGCGCCAGCAGGTCCGGGTCCTCTAATGAAAAACTGTTTTTT
clone_size: NA; j_call: TRBJ2-1; v_call: TRBV6-5; cdr3_length: 11; d_call: NA; cdr3_aa: CASELHNEQFF; cdr3_nt: TGTGCCAGCGAATTACACAATGAGCAGTTCTTC
clone_size: NA; j_call: TRBJ1-4; v_call: TRBV5-1; cdr3_length: 15; d_call: NA; cdr3_aa: CASSLGPTTNEKLFF; cdr3_nt: TGCGCCAGCAGCTTGGGGCCAACAACTAATGAAAAACTGTTTTTT
clone_size: few; j_call: TRBJ1-1; v_call: TRBV4-1; cdr3_length: 18; d_call: NA; cdr3_aa: CASSPPGLGGRRKTEAFF; cdr3_nt: TGCGCCAGCAGCCCCCCGGGGCTGGGGGGAAGGAGAAAAACTGAAGCTTTCTTT
clone_size: NA; j_call: TRBJ2-5; v_call: TRBV6-5; cdr3_length: 12; d_call: NA; cdr3_aa: CASGLEVETQYF; cdr3_nt: TGTGCCAGTGGACTGGAAGTAGAGACCCAGTACTTC
clone_size: NA; j_call: TRBJ2-2; v_call: TRBV7-2; cdr3_length: 13; d_call: NA; cdr3_aa: CASSNGLRGELFF; cdr3_nt: TGTGCCAGCAGCAATGGACTCCGAGGGGAGCTGTTTTTT
clone_size: NA; j_call: TRBJ2-2; v_call: TRBV7-9; cdr3_length: 17; d_call: NA; cdr3_aa: CASSSRGSLGFTGELFF; cdr3_nt: TGTGCCAGCAGCTCTCGAGGCTCACTAGGGTTCACCGGGGAGCTGTTTTTT
clone_size: NA; j_call: TRBJ2-1; v_call: TRBV29-1; cdr3_length: 11; d_call: NA; cdr3_aa: CSVTGYNEQFF; cdr3_nt: TGCAGCGTTACAGGTTACAATGAGCAGTTCTTC
clone_size: once; j_call: TRBJ2-1; v_call: TRBV28; cdr3_length: 14; d_call: NA; cdr3_aa: CASSFPLLGTEQFF; cdr3_nt: TGTGCCAGCAGTTTCCCCCTCTTAGGGACCGAGCAGTTCTTC
clone_size: few; j_call: TRBJ1-4; v_call: TRBV7-7; cdr3_length: 18; d_call: NA; cdr3_aa: CASSPGGDPMATNEKLFF; cdr3_nt: TGTGCCAGCAGCCCCGGAGGCGACCCCATGGCAACTAATGAAAAACTGTTTTTT
clone_size: NA; j_call: TRBJ2-5; v_call: TRBV24-1; cdr3_length: 16; d_call: TRBD1; cdr3_aa: CATSDPGTGGLETQYF; cdr3_nt: TGTGCCACCAGTGACCCCGGGACAGGGGGCTTAGAGACCCAGTACTTC
clone_size: few; j_call: TRBJ1-2; v_call: TRBV2; cdr3_length: 15; d_call: NA; cdr3_aa: CASSPQGRAGSGYTF; cdr3_nt: TGTGCCAGCAGCCCTCAAGGACGGGCCGGTAGTGGCTACACCTTC
clone_size: NA; j_call: TRBJ1-1; v_call: TRBV6-5; cdr3_length: 14; d_call: TRBD1; cdr3_aa: CASSRDSRTGEAFF; cdr3_nt: TGTGCCAGCAGCCGGGACAGCCGAACGGGTGAAGCTTTCTTT
clone_size: NA; j_call: TRBJ2-7; v_call: TRBV9; cdr3_length: 15; d_call: TRBD1; cdr3_aa: CASSVATGGRYEQYF; cdr3_nt: TGTGCCAGCAGCGTCGCGACAGGGGGCCGGTACGAGCAGTACTTC
clone_size: NA; j_call: TRBJ2-3; v_call: TRBV11-3; cdr3_length: 16; d_call: TRBD1; cdr3_aa: CASSPRSTGETDTQYF; cdr3_nt: TGTGCCAGCAGCCCGCGCTCGACAGGGGAGACAGATACGCAGTATTTT
clone_size: once; j_call: TRBJ1-2; v_call: TRBV28; cdr3_length: 14; d_call: NA; cdr3_aa: CASRSPITGSGYTF; cdr3_nt: TGTGCCAGCAGATCCCCAATTACAGGGTCTGGCTACACCTTC
clone_size: NA; j_call: TRBJ1-4; v_call: TRBV6-5; cdr3_length: 14; d_call: NA; cdr3_aa: CASRRATGSTQLFF; cdr3_nt: TGTGCCAGCAGGAGGGCTACAGGGTCCACCCAACTGTTTTTT
clone_size: few; j_call: TRBJ2-1; v_call: TRBV15; cdr3_length: 13; d_call: NA; cdr3_aa: CATLRWGSNEQFF; cdr3_nt: TGTGCCACCCTAAGGTGGGGTTCCAATGAGCAGTTCTTC
clone_size: NA; j_call: TRBJ1-3; v_call: TRBV7-9; cdr3_length: 14; d_call: NA; cdr3_aa: CASSLIWSTDTIYF; cdr3_nt: TGTGCCAGCAGCTTGATCTGGTCAACGGACACCATATATTTT
clone_size: NA; j_call: TRBJ2-7; v_call: TRBV10-2; cdr3_length: 16; d_call: TRBD1; cdr3_aa: CASSEGGQGSPYEQYF; cdr3_nt: TGCGCCAGCAGTGAGGGAGGACAGGGCTCCCCCTACGAGCAGTACTTC
clone_size: NA; j_call: TRBJ1-1; v_call: TRBV6-5; cdr3_length: 11; d_call: NA; cdr3_aa: CASYLNTEAFF; cdr3_nt: TGTGCCAGTTATTTGAACACTGAAGCTTTCTTT
clone_size: NA; j_call: TRBJ2-7; v_call: TRBV6-5; cdr3_length: 15; d_call: TRBD1; cdr3_aa: CASTPGQGAIDEQYF; cdr3_nt: TGTGCCAGCACTCCGGGACAGGGGGCAATCGACGAGCAGTACTTC
clone_size: few; j_call: TRBJ1-5; v_call: TRBV5-1; cdr3_length: 15; d_call: NA; cdr3_aa: CASREAPGQNQPQHF; cdr3_nt: TGCGCCAGCAGGGAAGCACCCGGGCAAAATCAGCCCCAGCATTTT
clone_size: many; j_call: TRBJ1-6; v_call: TRBV4-2; cdr3_length: 16; d_call: NA; cdr3_aa: CASSRSRDSLNSPLHF; cdr3_nt: TGTGCCAGCAGCCGCTCCCGGGACTCATTAAATTCACCCCTCCACTTT
clone_size: NA; j_call: TRBJ2-7; v_call: TRBV7-8; cdr3_length: 16; d_call: TRBD2; cdr3_aa: CASRNRHGGMRDEQYF; cdr3_nt: TGTGCCAGCAGGAACCGGCACGGGGGGATGCGAGACGAGCAGTACTTC
clone_size: NA; j_call: TRBJ2-7; v_call: TRBV10-3; cdr3_length: 11; d_call: NA; cdr3_aa: CAIGGSYEQYF; cdr3_nt: TGTGCCATCGGGGGTTCCTACGAGCAGTACTTC
clone_size: NA; j_call: TRBJ1-6; v_call: TRBV5-1; cdr3_length: 14; d_call: NA; cdr3_aa: CASSLVGDNSPLHF; cdr3_nt: TGCGCCAGCAGCTTGGTTGGCGATAATTCACCCCTCCACTTT
clone_size: NA; j_call: TRBJ2-1; v_call: TRBV30; cdr3_length: 16; d_call: NA; cdr3_aa: CAWLQQSGRVGNEQFF; cdr3_nt: TGTGCCTGGCTACAACAATCGGGACGGGTGGGGAATGAGCAGTTCTTC